The sequence of this TCR beta chain was determined in a study of blood T cell repertoires in COVID-19. Overall study context: T cells, B-cell-depleted T cells, or PBMCs provided the cDNA or gDNA that served as material.

Assignment of participants to cohorts was predicated upon participant-reported clinical history. Cohort 3 donors counted as recovered after two negative PCRs, clearance, or resolved symptoms. In the authors' methods: How many nucleated cells were present was estimated from reference gene primer amplification. The protocol was immunoSEQ multiplex PCR, while the TCRdb copy is restricted to in-frame clones and leaves out a portion. V, J and clone size reflect that table, while D and trimming were determined from the DNA. The sample has about 280,000 clones, 85% seen once. The CDR3 has 13 residues. Trimming took 3 bases from V and 14 from J, leaving 16 bases between them.

The specimen sequenced was PBMCs or T cells enriched from blood (not recorded which). The V call is TRBV12-3 or TRBV12-4, the J call TRBJ1-4; D not resolved. This receptor was identified in a woman aged 50 to 60 who had recovered from COVID-19. The CDR3 sequence: CASSFSIEGRLFF. The CDR3 bases are TGTGCCAGCAGTTTTAGTATCGAGGGCCGCCTGTTTTTT.